The 27 T cell receptor beta chains listed next were all sequenced from one sample in a study of T cell changes during pregnancy in multiple sclerosis. Clones were read by immunoSEQ multiplex PCR, and TCRdb kept only the in-frame ones, dropping some. This sample yields under 90,000 clones, of which nearly 95% are seen a single time; about 0.94% belongs to the top ten. The input for sequencing was peripheral blood, taken in the second trimester of pregnancy. The receptors shown here come from a female donor in good health, enrolled as a control in a pregnancy study.

The chain couples TRBV18 to TRBJ2-2; 7 bases fit TRBD2. Germline CDR1 KGHSH, CDR2 LQKENI. Trimming at V came to 2 bases and at J to 0 bases, leaving 6 bases not matched to a gene. The CDR3 contains 17 residues. Here the CDR3 DNA reads TGTGCCAGCTCACCAGTTTTAGCGGGTACGAACACCGGGGAGCTGTTTTTT. Its translation: CASSPVLAGTNTGELFF.

This chain connects TRBV28 to TRBJ1-1; 7 positions agree with TRBD1. J lost 5 bases, V lost 6 bases, and 15 bases had no gene match. This CDR3 has 16 residues. Germline V gives CDR1 MDHEN, CDR2 SYDVKM. CDR3 nucleotide sequence: TGTGCCAGCAGCCTTATGCGTGGCAGGGGGAGTACTGAAGCTTTCTTT. It is translated as CASSLMRGRGSTEAFF.

The chain is built from TRBV27 and TRBJ1-1; D gene ambiguous. V was trimmed by 4 bases and J by 1 base, leaving 7 bases between them. Germline V lookup: CDR1 MNHEY, CDR2 SMNVEV (reference sequence). The CDR3 runs to 13 residues. CDR3 residues: CASSSTANTEAFF. CDR3 DNA sequence: TGTGCCAGCAGTTCCACAGCGAACACTGAAGCTTTCTTT.

J is TRBJ1-5 and V is TRBV6-1; TRBD1 matches at 7 bases. Per germline, CDR1 MNHNS and CDR2 SASEGT. The CDR3 has 12 residues. V shed 8 bases and J 6 bases; nucleotides not matched to a gene: 4. The CDR3 protein is CASGQAGQPQHF. CDR3 coding DNA: TGTGCCAGCGGACAGGCCGGTCAGCCCCAGCATTTT.

V gene TRBV4-2 combines with J gene TRBJ2-2; no firm D call. Germline V gene lookup returns CDR1 LGHNA and CDR2 YNFKEQ. This CDR3 region has 14 residues. V lost 0 bases, J lost 6 bases, and 8 bases lay in between. The CDR3 DNA is TGTGCCAGCAGCCAAGATCGTCGCGCCGGGGAGCTGTTTTTT. Protein: CASSQDRRAGELFF.

The chain combines TRBV27 with TRBJ2-1, with D maybe TRBD2 (5 bases). This CDR3 has 15 residues. V lost 6 bases to trimming and J lost 4 bases, with 16 bases between them. Germline CDR1 is MNHEY and CDR2 is SMNVEV (reference sequence). The CDR3 here is CASRRGLDPYNEQFF. DNA of the CDR3: TGTGCCAGCAGGAGAGGACTCGACCCGTACAATGAGCAGTTCTTC.

The chain links TRBV6-1 to TRBJ2-1; D is perhaps TRBD2 (6 bases). CDR1 MNHNS and CDR2 SASEGT come from the germline V gene. The CDR3 contains 16 residues. Trimming cost V 1 base and J 0 bases, with 10 bases left between them. CDR3 DNA: TGTGCCAGCAGTGAAGTGCCAGCGGGCTCCTACAATGAGCAGTTCTTC. This gives the protein CASSEVPAGSYNEQFF.

The rearrangement uses TRBV5-4 and TRBJ2-7; 11 positions match TRBD1. J was trimmed by 6 bases and V by 3 bases; bases with no gene match: 5. In germline, CDR1 is SGHNT, CDR2 YYREEE (reference sequence). This CDR3 is 14 amino acids long. The CDR3 loop reads CASSWTGGAGEQYF. CDR3 in DNA: TGTGCCAGCAGCTGGACAGGGGGCGCGGGCGAGCAGTACTTC.

In nucleotides, the CDR3 is TGTGCCAGCAGACGGAGCTACGAGCAGTACTTC. Residues: CASRRSYEQYF. The chain uses TRBV5-8 and TRBJ2-7; D ambiguous. CDR3 size: 11 residues. Germline CDR1 SGHTS, CDR2 YDEGEE. Between the trimmed V and J ends, which lost 5 bases and 3 bases, there was a span of 6 bases.

The genes are TRBV28 and TRBJ2-6, with D perhaps matching TRBD1 (6 bases). V dropped 8 bases and J dropped 1 base, with 9 bases sitting between them. CDR1 is MDHEN, CDR2 SYDVKM, per germline. The CDR3 sequence is 14 residues long. CDR3 region: CASGRGSGANVLTF. The CDR3 DNA reads as TGTGCCAGCGGCAGGGGTTCTGGGGCCAACGTCCTGACTTTC. The entire variable domain, with the rest obtained from reference TRBV28 and TRBJ2-6, is as follows: DVKVTQSSRYLVKRTGEKVFLECVQDMDHENMFWYRQDPGLGLRLIYFSYDVKMKEKGDIPEGYSVSREKKERFSLILESASTNQTSMYLCASGRGSGANVLTFGAGSRLTVL.

This chain links TRBV5-4 with TRBJ2-1; TRBD2 agrees at 8 bases. J gave up 6 bases and V 4 bases, and 9 bases lay outside the gene matches. This CDR3 has 15 amino acids. CDR1 is SGHNT, CDR2 YYREEE, per germline (reference sequence). The CDR3 coding sequence is TGTGCCAGCAGCGCGGCCAGCGGGGGCCCCAATGAGCAGTTCTTC. It encodes CASSAASGGPNEQFF.

The chain uses TRBV15 and TRBJ1-4; no clear D. Germline-derived CDR1 and CDR2 are LNHNV and YYDKDF (reference sequence). The V gene lost 1 base and the J gene lost 10 bases, with 10 bases spanning the gap. The CDR3 contains 13 residues. The CDR3 spells CATSRGTEGKLFF. Written as DNA, the CDR3 is TGTGCCACCAGCAGAGGAACGGAGGGAAAACTGTTTTTT.

V usage is TRBV6-5 and J usage is TRBJ2-1; no firm D call. CDR1 is MNHEY, CDR2 SVGAGI, per germline. The germline V and J ends were trimmed by 8 bases and 4 bases, with 12 bases remaining between them. The CDR3 is 13 amino acids. Written as DNA, the CDR3 is TGTGCCAGCTGCAGTACAGTTTACAATGAGCAGTTCTTC. It specifies CASCSTVYNEQFF.

This chain links TRBV18 with TRBJ2-3; 9 bases match TRBD1. The CDR3 length is 17 residues. Germline-derived CDR1 and CDR2 are KGHSH and LQKENI. J gave up 3 bases and V 3 bases, and 10 bases lay outside the gene matches. CDR3 loop: CASSPPGTGKGTDTQYF. The DNA of the CDR3 is TGTGCCAGCTCACCCCCCGGGACAGGGAAAGGAACAGATACGCAGTATTTT.

The CDR3 sequence: CASALSQALSYEQYF. The CDR3 bases are TGTGCCAGCGCTTTGTCTCAGGCGCTCTCCTACGAGCAGTACTTC. The V and J genes are TRBV7-9 and TRBJ2-7; D remains unclear. Between the trimmed V and J ends, which lost 8 bases and 0 bases, there was a span of 17 bases. The CDR3 is 15 amino acids. The germline V gene has CDR1 SEHNR and CDR2 FQNEAQ (reference sequence).

The V gene is TRBV15, the J gene TRBJ2-5; D perhaps matches TRBD2 (6 bases). Trimming pared 2 bases from V and 5 bases from J, leaving 18 bases between. CDR1 LNHNV and CDR2 YYDKDF come from the germline V gene (reference sequence). There are 16 residues in the CDR3. CDR3 in DNA: TGTGCCACCAGCAGAACTGGAAGGGAGGTCGGGGAGACCCAGTACTTC. Translated: CATSRTGREVGETQYF.

The genes are TRBV27 and TRBJ1-2; TRBD1 is a possible D gene (6 bases). Per germline, CDR1 MNHEY and CDR2 SMNVEV (reference sequence). The V end was cut by 5 bases, the J end by 5 bases, with 9 bases between. The CDR3 contains 12 residues. This CDR3 is CASSQTGYGYTF. The DNA of the CDR3 is TGTGCCAGCAGTCAGACAGGATATGGCTACACCTTC.

The CDR3 nucleotides are TGTGCCAGCAGCCTCCCAGGGGCTGGCTACACCTTC. As protein: CASSLPGAGYTF. This sequence joins TRBV7-9 and TRBJ1-2; D is possibly TRBD1 (6 bases). The germline CDR1 and CDR2 sequences are SEHNR and FQNEAQ (reference sequence). The ends were cut back, 5 bases at V and 7 bases at J, with 11 bases in the middle. The CDR3 is 12 residues long. Filled out from reference TRBV7-9 and TRBJ1-2, the complete variable domain reads DTGVSQNPRHKITKRGQNVTFRCDPISEHNRLYWYRQTLGQGPEFLTYFQNEAQLEKSRLLSDRFSAERPKGSFSTLEIQRTEQGDSAMYLCASSLPGAGYTFGSGTRLTVV.

This clone occurred once. The J gene is TRBJ2-3, the V gene TRBV11-2; 12 positions match TRBD2. Trimming removed 5 bases from V and 5 bases from J; junction bases left unmatched: 8. Germline CDR1 reads SGHAT; CDR2 reads FQNNGV. The CDR3 length is 16 residues. DNA of the CDR3: TGTGCCAGCAGCGCTAGCGGGAGGGCGGGAGGAGATACGCAGTATTTT. This gives the protein CASSASGRAGGDTQYF. The full variable domain, completed using reference TRBV11-2 and TRBJ2-3, is EAGVAQSPRYKIIEKRQSVAFWCNPISGHATLYWYQQILGQGPKLLIQFQNNGVVDDSQLPKDRFSAERLKGVDSTLKIQPAKLEDSAVYLCASSASGRAGGDTQYFGPGTRLTVL.

This chain joins TRBV9 and TRBJ1-2; no definite D call. Per germline, CDR1 SGDLS and CDR2 YYNGEE. The CDR3 is made up of 12 amino acids. V was pared by 0 bases and J by 5 bases, with 5 bases between. In nucleotides, the CDR3 is TGTGCCAGCAGCGTAGGCGGATATGGCTACACCTTC. Protein sequence: CASSVGGYGYTF.

This chain joins TRBV7-9 and TRBJ2-2, with D perhaps TRBD1 (6 bases). V lost 6 bases and J 0 bases, leaving 17 bases between the germline ends. The germline V gene has CDR1 SEHNR and CDR2 FQNEAQ (reference sequence). The CDR3 extends over 17 amino acids. DNA of the CDR3: TGTGCCAGCAGTCTATACTGGGGGCCAGCGAACACCGGGGAGCTGTTTTTT. It yields the protein CASSLYWGPANTGELFF.

The chain couples TRBV9 to TRBJ2-7, with 9 bases matching TRBD1. Germline V CDR1 and CDR2: SGDLS, YYNGEE. This CDR3 is built from 12 residues. V dropped 7 bases and J dropped 6; count of bases not matched to a gene: 5. The DNA of the CDR3 is TGTGCCAGCTCCGGGACAGGGCTCGAGCAGTACTTC. Translating gives CASSGTGLEQYF. The full variable domain, its missing parts supplied by reference TRBV9 and TRBJ2-7, is DSGVTQTPKHLITATGQRVTLRCSPRSGDLSVYWYQQSLDQGLQFLIQYYNGEERAKGNILERFSAQQFPDLHSELNLSSLELGDSALYFCASSGTGLEQYFGPGTRLTVT.

The chain recombines TRBV10-1 with TRBJ2-7; 7 nucleotides match TRBD1. The CDR3 totals 13 residues. CDR1 and CDR2 (germline): WNHNN, SYGVQD (reference sequence). The ends lost 6 bases at V and 6 bases at J; junction bases unmatched: 8. The CDR3 nucleotides are TGCGCCAGCAGAGAAAGGGGGCAAGGCGAGCAGTACTTC. As protein: CASRERGQGEQYF.

On this clone: The same CDR3 arises from other DNA sequences in this sample as well. The CDR3 DNA is TGTGCCAGCAGTCTCCCGGGAACCTACGAGCAGTACTTC. Translation gives CASSLPGTYEQYF. The chain uses TRBV28 and TRBJ2-7; tentatively, D is TRBD2 (5 bases). CDR1 MDHEN and CDR2 SYDVKM come from the germline V gene. Trimming removed 5 bases from V and 2 bases from J, with 10 bases in between. This CDR3 is 13 amino acids long.

J is TRBJ2-4 and V is TRBV4-2; 9 bases fit TRBD2. This CDR3 has 19 amino acids. Germline-derived CDR1 and CDR2 are LGHNA and YNFKEQ. The V segment lost 1 base and the J segment 0 bases; nucleotides outside the gene matches: 10. The CDR3 sequence: CASSQAGAGGGLAKNIQYF. The CDR3 nucleotides read TGTGCCAGCAGCCAAGCAGGTGCGGGAGGGGGCCTAGCCAAAAACATTCAGTACTTC.

J is TRBJ2-7 and V is TRBV4-2; the D gene is possibly TRBD1 (6 bases). The CDR3 spans 16 residues. CDR1 is LGHNA and CDR2 is YNFKEQ in the germline V gene. The ends were cut back, 5 bases at V and 0 bases at J, with 17 bases in the middle. In DNA, the CDR3 is TGTGCCAGCAGCTATACTGCGGCGGACAGCTCCTACGAGCAGTACTTC. It codes for CASSYTAADSSYEQYF.

This chain joins TRBV10-3 and TRBJ2-3; 8 positions agree with TRBD1. The V gene end was trimmed by 2 bases and the J gene end by 5 bases; junction bases not matched to a gene: 6. This CDR3 has 15 residues. Germline V lookup: CDR1 ENHRY, CDR2 SYGVKD. CDR3 nucleotide sequence: TGTGCCATCAGTGAGGCGGACAGGGTGGGAGATACGCAGTATTTT. This gives the protein CAISEADRVGDTQYF.